The clone carrying this T cell receptor (beta chain) has more than one count but fewer than ten. Its specificity is not known. The sample is drawn from a study of T-cell memory formation after mild COVID-19. Overall study context: TCR clusters were largely donor specific.

The CDR3 has 16 residues. V was pared by 0 bases and J by 2 bases, with 6 bases of the junction left unmatched. Germline CDR1 reads LGHNA; CDR2 reads YSLEER. A single record per CDR3 protein comes from TCRdb applying MiXCR to the 5' RACE reads. The sample lists more than 250,000 distinct CDR3 sequences; 15% to 20% were seen once. Points from the study as a whole: Mostly located in CM and EM were contracting CD4+ clones, with contracting CD8+ clones located in EMRA. For second-wave clones that peaked at day 37, SARS-CoV-2 specificity went unverified.

Sequencing was performed on PBMCs or a T cell subset sorted from them (not recorded which). The sequence came from a man aged 18-30 years who had mild COVID-19 (a few samples of this study predate the infection). Cell type and time point are not known. The chain has TRBV4-3 and TRBJ2-7; 8 bases line up with TRBD1. In DNA, the CDR3 is TGCGCCAGCAGCCAAGAATGGGGGACAGGAACCTACGAGCAGTACTTC. It is translated as CASSQEWGTGTYEQYF.